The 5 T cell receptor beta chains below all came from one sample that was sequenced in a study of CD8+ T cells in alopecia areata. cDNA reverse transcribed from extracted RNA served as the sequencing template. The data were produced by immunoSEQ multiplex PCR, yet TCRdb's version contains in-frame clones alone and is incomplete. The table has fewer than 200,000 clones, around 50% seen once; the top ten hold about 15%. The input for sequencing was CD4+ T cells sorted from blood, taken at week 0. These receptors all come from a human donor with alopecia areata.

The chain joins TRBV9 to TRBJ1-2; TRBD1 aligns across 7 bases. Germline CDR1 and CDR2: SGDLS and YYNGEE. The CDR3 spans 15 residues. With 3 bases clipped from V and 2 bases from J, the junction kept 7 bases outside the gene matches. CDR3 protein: CASSATGPGNYGYTF. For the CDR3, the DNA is TGTGCCAGCAGCGCGACAGGGCCGGGGAACTATGGCTACACCTTC.

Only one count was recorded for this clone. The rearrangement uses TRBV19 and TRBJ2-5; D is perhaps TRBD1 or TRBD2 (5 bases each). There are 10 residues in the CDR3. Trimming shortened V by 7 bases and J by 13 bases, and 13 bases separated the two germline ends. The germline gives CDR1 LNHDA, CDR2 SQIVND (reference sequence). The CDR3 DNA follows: TGTGCCAGTAAGGGGAGAGCATGGTACTTC. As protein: CASKGRAWYF.

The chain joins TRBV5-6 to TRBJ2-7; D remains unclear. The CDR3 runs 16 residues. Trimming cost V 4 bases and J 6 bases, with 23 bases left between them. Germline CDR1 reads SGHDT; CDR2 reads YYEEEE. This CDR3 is CASSTFGDTQSGEQYF. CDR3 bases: TGTGCCAGCAGCACCTTTGGCGACACCCAATCCGGCGAGCAGTACTTC.

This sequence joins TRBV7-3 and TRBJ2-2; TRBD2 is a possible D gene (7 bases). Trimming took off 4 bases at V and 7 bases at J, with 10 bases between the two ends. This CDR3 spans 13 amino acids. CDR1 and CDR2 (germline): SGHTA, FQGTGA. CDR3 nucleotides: TGTGCCAGCAGCTACAGGGAGGGCGGGGAGCTGTTTTTT. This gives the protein CASSYREGGELFF.

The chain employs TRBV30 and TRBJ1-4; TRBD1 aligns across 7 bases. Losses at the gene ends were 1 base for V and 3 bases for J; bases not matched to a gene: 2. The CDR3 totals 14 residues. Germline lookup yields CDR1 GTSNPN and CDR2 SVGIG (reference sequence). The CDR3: CAWSGDRPNEKLFF. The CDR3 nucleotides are TGTGCCTGGAGTGGGGACAGACCTAATGAAAAACTGTTTTTT. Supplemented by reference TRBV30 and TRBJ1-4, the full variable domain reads SQTIHQWPATLVQPVGSPLSLECTVEGTSNPNLYWYRQAAGRGLQLLFYSVGIGQISSEVPQNLSASRPQDRQFILSSKKLLLSDSGFYLCAWSGDRPNEKLFFGSGTQLSVL.